This T cell receptor (beta chain) stems from a study of prognosis after radiotherapy for stage I lung cancer. Findings of the study overall: Differential TRBV and TRBJ gene usage was reported between patients with metastases and patients without them.

By share, this clonotype counts as medium-sized. Antigen: not known. Genomic DNA was subjected to two-round multiplex PCR for amplification of TCR beta CDR3. Specific primers for each TRBV and TRBJ gene were what first-round PCR used. MiXCR, applied by TCRdb to the multiplex PCR reads, yields one record per CDR3 protein. Seen here are roughly 13,000 distinct CDR3 sequences, roughly 27% observed once, and the top ten hold roughly 13%. The starting material was PBMCs, obtained before or after stereotactic body radiation therapy (not recorded which). The origin of this receptor is a donor older than 45 with non-small cell lung cancer.

The CDR3 here is CASSQIGSSYNSPLHF. In DNA form, the CDR3 reads TGTGCCAGCAGCCAAATAGGGAGCTCCTATAATTCACCCCTCCACTTT. The rearrangement uses TRBV14 and TRBJ1-6; D is undetermined. The ends were cut back, 2 bases at V and 0 bases at J, with 8 bases in the middle. CDR3 length: 16 residues. The germline gives CDR1 SGHDN, CDR2 FVKESK.